This T cell receptor (beta chain) originates from a study of siplizumab effects on memory and regulatory T cells. Study conclusions and caveats: Confirmation was lacking for the suppressive function of proliferating Tregs derived from siplizumab cultures. Controls showed an average of around 28% Treg-derived mappable alloreactive CD4+ clones, while siplizumab showed around 70%. Alloreactive sequences that could be traced to unstimulated CD4+ memory cells showed a significant reduction under siplizumab.

With regard to this clone: Its antigen is not known.

Profiling relied on immunoSEQ multiplex PCR, and the TCRdb table lists in-frame clones only, not all of them. The sample has under 150,000 clones; approximately 94% are singletons. The V gene end was trimmed by 3 bases and the J gene end by 4 bases; junction bases not matched to a gene: 7. CDR3 length equals 16 residues. Germline CDR1 is SGDLS and CDR2 is YYNGEE. This receptor was obtained from a human donor in good health. Source material: non-Treg CD4+ T cells sorted from blood. The chain joins TRBV9 to TRBJ2-2; 9 nucleotides agree with TRBD2. The CDR3 DNA sequence: TGTGCCAGCAGCGGATTAGCGGGAGTTTCCACCGGGGAGCTGTTTTTT. Translating it yields CASSGLAGVSTGELFF.